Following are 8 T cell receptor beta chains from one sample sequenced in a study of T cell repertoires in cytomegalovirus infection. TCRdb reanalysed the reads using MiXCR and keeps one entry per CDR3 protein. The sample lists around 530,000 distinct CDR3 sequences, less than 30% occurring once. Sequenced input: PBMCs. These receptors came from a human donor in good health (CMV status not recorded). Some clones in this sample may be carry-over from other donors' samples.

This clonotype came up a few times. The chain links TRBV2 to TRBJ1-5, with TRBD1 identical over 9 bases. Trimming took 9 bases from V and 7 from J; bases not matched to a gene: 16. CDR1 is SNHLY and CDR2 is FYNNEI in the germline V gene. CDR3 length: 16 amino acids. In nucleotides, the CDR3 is TGTGCCAGTCGGACAGGGGACACCTTCGGCGGGCAGCCCCAGCATTTT. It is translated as CASRTGDTFGGQPQHF.

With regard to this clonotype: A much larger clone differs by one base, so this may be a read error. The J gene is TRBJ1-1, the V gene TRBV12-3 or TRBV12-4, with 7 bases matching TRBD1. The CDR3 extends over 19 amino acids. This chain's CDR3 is CASCFFPDETNRGRTEAFF. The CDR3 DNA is TGTGCCAGCTGTTTCTTTCCGGACGAGACGAACAGGGGTCGGACTGAAGCTTTCTTT.

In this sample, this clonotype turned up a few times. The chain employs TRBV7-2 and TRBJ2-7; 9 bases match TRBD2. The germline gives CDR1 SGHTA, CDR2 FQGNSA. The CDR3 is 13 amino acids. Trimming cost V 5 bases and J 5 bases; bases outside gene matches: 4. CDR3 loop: CASSPVAGDEQYV. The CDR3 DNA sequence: TGTGCCAGCAGCCCCGTAGCGGGAGACGAGCAGTACGTC.

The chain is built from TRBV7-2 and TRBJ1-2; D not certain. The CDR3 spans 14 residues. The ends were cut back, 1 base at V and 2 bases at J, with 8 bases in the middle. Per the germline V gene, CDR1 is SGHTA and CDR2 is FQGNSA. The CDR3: CASSLGIGNYGYTF. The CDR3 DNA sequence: TGTGCCAGCAGCTTAGGAATAGGGAACTATGGCTACACCTTC. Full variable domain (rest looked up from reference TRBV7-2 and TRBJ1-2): GAGVSQSPSNKVTEKGKDVELRCDPISGHTALYWYRQSLGQGLEFLIYFQGNSAPDKSGLPSDRFSAERTGGSVSTLTIQRTQQEDSAVYLCASSLGIGNYGYTFGSGTRLTVV.

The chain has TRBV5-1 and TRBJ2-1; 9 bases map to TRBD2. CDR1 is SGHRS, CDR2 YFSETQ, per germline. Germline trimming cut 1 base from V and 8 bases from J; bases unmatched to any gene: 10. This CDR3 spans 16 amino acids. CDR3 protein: CASSLSGLATKDEQFF. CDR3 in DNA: TGCGCCAGCAGCTTGTCTGGACTAGCGACTAAGGATGAGCAGTTCTTC.

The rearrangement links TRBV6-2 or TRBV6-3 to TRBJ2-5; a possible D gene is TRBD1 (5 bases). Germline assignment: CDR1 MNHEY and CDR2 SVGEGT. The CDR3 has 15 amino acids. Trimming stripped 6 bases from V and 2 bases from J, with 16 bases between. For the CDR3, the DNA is TGTGCCAGCAGCCTCAGGGTATTGTCACAAGAGACCCAGTACTTC. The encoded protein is CASSLRVLSQETQYF.

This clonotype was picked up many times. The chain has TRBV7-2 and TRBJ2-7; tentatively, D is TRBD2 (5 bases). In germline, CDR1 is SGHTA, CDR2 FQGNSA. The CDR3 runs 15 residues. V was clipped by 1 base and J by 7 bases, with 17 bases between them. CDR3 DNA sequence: TGTGCCAGCAGCTTAGGGTTAGCACTCACGGGGGAGCAGTACGTC. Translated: CASSLGLALTGEQYV.

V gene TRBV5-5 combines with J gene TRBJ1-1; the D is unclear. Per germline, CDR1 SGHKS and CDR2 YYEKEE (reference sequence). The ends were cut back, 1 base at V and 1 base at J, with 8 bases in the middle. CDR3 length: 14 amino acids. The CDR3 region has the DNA TGTGCCAGCAGCTTGAAGCGGGGGAACACTGAAGCTTTCTTT. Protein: CASSLKRGNTEAFF.